This TCR beta chain was obtained from a study of blood T cell repertoires in COVID-19. Study information: Italy, Spain and the United States were the sources of the convalescent and acute COVID-19 samples. Sources were T cells, B-cell-depleted T cells, or PBMCs; the material itself was cDNA or gDNA.

Per the study methods: From reference gene primer amplification, estimates of nucleated cell counts were derived. Some clones are missing from TCRdb's copy, which holds only in-frame ones; the method was immunoSEQ multiplex PCR. The V and J calls and clone size were taken over from that table, and D and trimming were inferred from the DNA. The sample yields fewer than 200,000 clones, 70% to 90% seen once. This CDR3 is 16 amino acids long. V dropped 6 bases and J dropped 10 bases, with 23 bases sitting between them. Germline V gene data show CDR1 as SGHNT and CDR2 as YYREEE (reference sequence). The TCR sequence derives from a man in his forties or fifties who had recovered from COVID-19. Material: peripheral blood. This chain uses TRBV5-4 with TRBJ1-6; no clear D gene. CDR3 region: CASNAKVAGDQSPLHF. The CDR3 coding sequence is TGTGCCAGCAACGCCAAAGTCGCAGGTGATCAGTCACCCCTCCACTTT.